These 22 T cell receptor beta chains came from one sample sequenced in a study of regulatory T cells in long-lasting Graves disease. Time point meaning: newly diagnosed GD, antithyroid drugs for less than 3 months. PBMC RNA served as the TCR library source. CDR3-region Arm-PCR and iRepertoire HTBI primers produced the TCR beta libraries. MiXCR was run by TCRdb on the multiplex PCR reads, yielding one entry per CDR3 protein. Found here are 440,000 or so distinct CDR3 sequences, roughly 17% of them singletons; the top ten hold about 10%. The same sample was also used in a study of T cells in Graves' hyperthyroidism and ophthalmopathy.

The specimen comprised peripheral blood mononuclear cells (PBMCs), sampled at new diagnosis, from a patient treated with antithyroid drugs. Source of these receptors: a woman aged 30 to 39 with Graves disease.

The table lists this clonotype with many counts. V and J are TRBV10-3 and TRBJ2-3, with D perhaps assigned TRBD1 or TRBD2 (5 bases each). Germline V lookup: CDR1 ENHRY, CDR2 SYGVKD. Trimming removed 0 bases at V and 3 bases at J, with 7 bases between. The CDR3 runs 14 residues. CDR3 coding DNA: TGTGCCATCAGTGAGTCGAGGGGAACAGATACGCAGTATTTT. It translates to CAISESRGTDTQYF.

The sample holds many counts of this clonotype. The chain recombines TRBV9 with TRBJ1-1; no definite D call. V lost 0 bases, J lost 3 bases, and 12 bases lay in between. The CDR3 sequence is 15 residues long. The germline V gene encodes CDR1 SGDLS and CDR2 YYNGEE. CDR3 in amino acids: CASSVVEDGYTEAFF. The CDR3 DNA sequence: TGTGCCAGCAGCGTAGTCGAGGACGGGTACACTGAAGCTTTCTTT.

This clonotype was counted between two and nine times. The chain uses TRBV7-2 and TRBJ2-1; weak D call: TRBD2 (6 bases). The V gene lost 4 bases and the J gene lost 3 bases, with 13 bases spanning the gap. The CDR3 has 15 residues. Germline V gene data show CDR1 as SGHTA and CDR2 as FQGNSA. Here the CDR3 DNA reads TGTGCCAGCAGCTCTAGGGACTTCCGCTACAATGAGCAGTTCTTC. Protein: CASSSRDFRYNEQFF. The full variable domain, in which reference TRBV7-2 and TRBJ2-1 provide the parts outside the CDR3, is GAGVSQSPSNKVTEKGKDVELRCDPISGHTALYWYRQSLGQGLEFLIYFQGNSAPDKSGLPSDRFSAERTGGSVSTLTIQRTQQEDSAVYLCASSSRDFRYNEQFFGPGTRLTVL.

The gene calls are TRBV6-2 or TRBV6-3 and TRBJ2-1; 9 bases map to TRBD2. With 0 bases clipped from V and 8 bases from J, the junction kept 8 bases outside the gene matches. Germline V gene data show CDR1 as MNHEY and CDR2 as SVGEGT. The CDR3 runs 16 residues. CDR3: CASSYSAAGGYDEQFF. The DNA for the CDR3 is TGTGCCAGCAGTTACTCTGCTGCGGGAGGGTACGATGAGCAGTTCTTC.

The chain recombines TRBV20-1 with TRBJ2-1; 7 bases agree with TRBD2. CDR1 is DFQATT and CDR2 is SNEGSKA in the germline V gene (reference sequence). The J segment lost 8 bases and the V segment lost 0 bases, leaving 7 bases of the junction unmatched. This CDR3 region has 14 residues. The CDR3 DNA is TGCAGTGCTAGAGAGGTGGGAGGGGTGGATGAGCAGTTCTTC. It translates to CSAREVGGVDEQFF.

Ten or more counts support this clonotype. V is TRBV13 and J is TRBJ2-2; D is unclear. Trimming took off 2 bases at V and 5 bases at J, with 9 bases between the two ends. Per the germline V gene, CDR1 is PRHDT and CDR2 is FYEKMQ (reference sequence). The CDR3 consists of 14 residues. CDR3 DNA sequence: TGTGCCAGCAGCTTACCTTCACGTACCGGGGAGCTGTTTTTT. Residues: CASSLPSRTGELFF. The whole variable domain, remainder taken from reference TRBV13 and TRBJ2-2, is AAGVIQSPRHLIKEKRETATLKCYPIPRHDTVYWYQQGPGQDPQFLISFYEKMQSDKGSIPDRFSAQQFSDYHSELNMSSLELGDSALYFCASSLPSRTGELFFGEGSRLTVL.

This clonotype was detected ten times or more. This chain joins TRBV28 and TRBJ1-2, with TRBD1 matching over 12 bases. Germline CDR1 reads MDHEN; CDR2 reads SYDVKM. The J segment lost 8 bases and the V segment lost 6 bases, leaving 7 bases of the junction unmatched. This CDR3 is built from 14 residues. The CDR3: CASSMGQGALGYTF. The CDR3, as DNA: TGTGCCAGCAGCATGGGACAGGGGGCTTTAGGCTACACCTTC.

At least ten counts were recorded for this clonotype. The chain couples TRBV3-1 to TRBJ2-7, with a possible D match to TRBD2 (7 bases). V lost 1 base, J lost 0 bases, and 13 bases lay in between. The CDR3 extends over 16 amino acids. Germline CDR1 is LGHDT and CDR2 is YNNKEL (reference sequence). The CDR3 reads CASSQAPGGLSYEQYF. CDR3 nucleotides: TGTGCCAGCAGCCAAGCCCCGGGGGGCCTCTCCTACGAGCAGTACTTC.

V and J are TRBV20-1 and TRBJ1-6; 7 bases fit TRBD1. Trimming at V came to 6 bases and at J to 7 bases, leaving 6 bases not matched to a gene. The CDR3 contains 13 residues. Germline CDR1 DFQATT, CDR2 SNEGSKA (reference sequence). Here the CDR3 reads CSANRGLNSPLHF. CDR3 nucleotides: TGCAGTGCGAACAGGGGTCTAAATTCACCCCTCCACTTT.

This clonotype was found many times. The rearrangement uses TRBV12-3 or TRBV12-4 and TRBJ2-2; D is possibly TRBD1 or TRBD2 (5 bases each). Trimming pared 5 bases from V and 7 bases from J, leaving 14 bases between. The CDR3 runs to 14 residues. The CDR3 loop is CASSILRGDGELFF. The CDR3 DNA reads as TGTGCCAGCAGTATTCTGCGAGGGGACGGGGAGCTGTTTTTT.

This clonotype was seen ten or more times. Germline and junction disagree at one end, which may indicate a read error. This chain joins TRBV5-1 and TRBJ1-5; perhaps TRBD1 as D (5 bases). Looked up from germline, CDR1 is SGHRS and CDR2 is YFSETQ. This CDR3 contains 15 residues. The CDR3 DNA is TGTGCCAGCAGCTTGGGGCAGGCGAGGGGTCAGCCCCAGCATTTT. This translates into CASSLGQARGQPQHF.

This clonotype was observed many times. The chain links TRBV13 to TRBJ2-1, with a tentative D call TRBD2 (5 bases). Germline CDR1 is PRHDT and CDR2 is FYEKMQ (reference sequence). V was clipped by 5 bases and J by 10 bases, with 15 bases between them. This CDR3 is 13 amino acids long. The CDR3 loop is CASSPRGRVEQFF. The CDR3 bases are TGTGCCAGCAGCCCCCGGGGTAGAGTGGAGCAGTTCTTC.

This clonotype occurred many times. The V call is TRBV5-6, the J call TRBJ1-5; D not certain. Trimming took off 4 bases at V and 4 bases at J, with 15 bases between the two ends. The CDR3 has 15 residues. In germline, CDR1 is SGHDT, CDR2 YYEEEE. CDR3: CASSRSVAGNQPQHF. CDR3 nucleotides: TGTGCCAGCAGCCGATCAGTAGCCGGGAATCAGCCCCAGCATTTT. The variable domain in full, with the rest retrieved from reference TRBV5-6 and TRBJ1-5, is DAGVTQSPTHLIKTRGQQVTLRCSPKSGHDTVSWYQQALGQGPQFIFQYYEEEERQRGNFPDRFSGHQFPNYSSELNVNALLLGDSALYLCASSRSVAGNQPQHFGDGTRLSIL.

The rearrangement joins TRBV19 to TRBJ1-1, with D hard to call. V was trimmed by 7 bases and J by 4 bases, leaving 13 bases between them. The CDR3 totals 13 residues. In germline, CDR1 is LNHDA, CDR2 SQIVND (reference sequence). The CDR3 bases are TGTGCCAGTACCGAGGACGGGAGCACTGAAGCTTTCTTT. Amino acid sequence: CASTEDGSTEAFF.

This clonotype was counted at least ten times. This chain links TRBV27 with TRBJ1-6, with no clear D. Looked up from germline, CDR1 is MNHEY and CDR2 is SMNVEV (reference sequence). Deletions cut 5 bases from V and 9 bases from J, with 11 bases between. The CDR3 is 13 amino acids. CDR3 DNA sequence: TGTGCCAGCAGTCCTGGGTGGGGTTCACCCCTCCACTTT. Its protein is CASSPGWGSPLHF.

This clonotype was picked up a small number of times. The chain joins TRBV7-2 to TRBJ1-5; D is undetermined. V gave up 0 bases and J gave up 2 bases, with 23 bases separating them. CDR3 length: 20 residues. CDR1 is SGHTA and CDR2 is FQGNSA in the germline V gene. The CDR3 DNA reads TGTGCCAGCAGCTTAGCGGCTCTGGCAGATTACTCGGACGGCAATCAGCCCCAGCATTTT. This encodes CASSLAALADYSDGNQPQHF.

The J gene is TRBJ2-7, the V gene TRBV20-1, with 10 bases lining up with TRBD2. V trimming: 2 bases; J trimming: 1 base; junction bases outside the gene matches: 5. The CDR3 runs 15 residues. CDR1 is DFQATT, CDR2 SNEGSKA, per germline (reference sequence). The CDR3 loop is CSARLGTSVSYEQYF. In nucleotides, the CDR3 is TGCAGTGCTAGACTTGGGACTAGCGTTTCCTACGAGCAGTACTTC.

This clonotype was seen many times. V and J are TRBV27 and TRBJ2-5, with TRBD1 matching 8 bases. The CDR3 is made up of 16 amino acids. Per the germline V gene, CDR1 is MNHEY and CDR2 is SMNVEV (reference sequence). Trimming took 9 bases from V and 5 from J; bases not matched to a gene: 17. The CDR3 protein is CARGPRRQGYRETQYF. The CDR3 DNA is TGTGCCAGAGGACCGAGGAGACAGGGGTATAGGGAGACCCAGTACTTC.

This clonotype was detected only a few times. The rearrangement uses TRBV24-1 and TRBJ2-3, with D possibly being TRBD2 (6 bases). Trimming removed 5 bases at V and 5 bases at J, with 13 bases between. The CDR3 runs 14 residues. Germline-derived CDR1 and CDR2 are KGHDR and SFDVKD. The CDR3 spells CATSASVSIDTQYF. The CDR3 DNA reads as TGTGCCACCAGTGCTAGCGTCAGTATAGATACGCAGTATTTT.

The rearrangement joins TRBV25-1 to TRBJ2-7, with a tentative D call TRBD2 (5 bases). CDR1 is MGHDK, CDR2 SYGVNS, per germline. Between the trimmed V and J ends, which lost 4 bases and 3 bases, there was a span of 13 bases. This CDR3 is built from 14 residues. CDR3 protein: CASSGRGNVYEQYF. CDR3 sequence (DNA): TGTGCCAGCAGTGGTCGGGGAAACGTCTACGAGCAGTACTTC.

This clonotype was picked up many times. This rearrangement joins TRBV27 to TRBJ1-1; no clear D. The CDR3 covers 13 residues. V dropped 4 bases and J dropped 4 bases, with 10 bases sitting between them. Germline lookup yields CDR1 MNHEY and CDR2 SMNVEV (reference sequence). CDR3 region: CASSWASGTEAFF. The CDR3 coding sequence is TGTGCCAGCAGTTGGGCATCAGGCACTGAAGCTTTCTTT.

This clonotype has a count of ten or more. The chain employs TRBV20-1 and TRBJ2-5, with 7 bases that match TRBD1. Germline loops: CDR1 DFQATT, CDR2 SNEGSKA (reference sequence). CDR3 length: 12 amino acids. Trimming removed 7 bases from V and 5 bases from J; junction bases left unmatched: 7. The CDR3, as DNA: TGCAGTGGAGGGACAGTTGGGGAGACCCAGTACTTC. Its protein product is CSGGTVGETQYF.